This T cell receptor beta chain was documented in a study of control samples from healthy donors and cancer patients. CDR3 length equals 17 residues. V was clipped by 1 base and J by 2 bases, with 16 bases between them. CDR1 is SGHTA and CDR2 is FQGNSA in the germline V gene. This clone has only one observation. Distinct nucleotide sequences in the sample also encode this CDR3. TCRdb keeps only in-frame clones here, not all; method: immunoSEQ multiplex PCR. The repertoire includes 150,000 to 200,000 clones, just over 90% of them detected once, and roughly 4.3% sits in the top ten. V usage is TRBV7-2 and J usage is TRBJ2-3; TRBD2 might be the D (7 bases). This clonotype originated in a woman between 55 and 75 years old in good health. Source material: blood. CDR3 sequence: CASSLVRGRGYTDTQYF. The DNA for the CDR3 is TGTGCCAGCAGCTTAGTTCGGGGGCGGGGGTACACAGATACGCAGTATTTT.